The 30 T cell receptor beta chains below come from one sample, sequenced in a study of blood T cell repertoires in COVID-19. Assay: immunoSEQ multiplex PCR; the TCRdb copy retains only in-frame clones and omits some. The sample has 220,000 or so clones, 92% seen once. Material for sequencing was peripheral blood. These receptors were collected from a man aged 60-69 years with COVID-19, enrolled during active disease.

This clone is a singleton in its sample. The chain links TRBV5-4 to TRBJ2-3; 12 bases line up with TRBD2. The V gene end was trimmed by 4 bases and the J gene end by 2 bases; junction bases not matched to a gene: 8. CDR3 size: 17 residues. The germline gives CDR1 SGHNT, CDR2 YYREEE (reference sequence). CDR3 region: CASSVKLAGGPTDTQYF. The CDR3 DNA sequence: TGTGCCAGCAGCGTAAAACTAGCGGGGGGCCCCACAGATACGCAGTATTTT.

CDR3 amino acids: CASSLQQGGEQFF. CDR3 nucleotides: TGCGCCAGCAGCTTACAACAGGGTGGCGAGCAGTTCTTC. V usage is TRBV5-1 and J usage is TRBJ2-1; tentative D call: TRBD1 (6 bases). CDR1 and CDR2 from the germline V gene are SGHRS and YFSETQ. The CDR3 covers 13 residues. Between the trimmed V and J ends, which lost 2 bases and 10 bases, there was a span of 13 bases.

The chain is built from TRBV3-1 (or the pseudogene TRBV3-2) and TRBJ1-2; the D gene is possibly TRBD1 (6 bases). The germline V gene encodes CDR1 LGHDT and CDR2 YNNKEL (reference sequence). Trimming pared 0 bases from V and 11 bases from J, leaving 16 bases between. CDR3 size: 14 residues. CDR3 nucleotides: TGTGCCAGCAGCCAAGATTGGGGGCAGGGCATTTACACCTTC. Translating gives CASSQDWGQGIYTF.

This chain links TRBV18 with TRBJ2-2; D is ambiguous. There are 15 residues in the CDR3. Germline V gives CDR1 KGHSH, CDR2 LQKENI. The V gene lost 1 base and the J gene lost 0 bases, with 6 bases spanning the gap. CDR3 in amino acids: CASSPRGTNTGELFF. CDR3 nucleotides: TGTGCCAGCTCACCACGCGGAACGAACACCGGGGAGCTGTTTTTT.

J is TRBJ1-1 and V is TRBV5-1; D remains unclear. The CDR3 has 16 amino acids. V dropped 3 bases and J dropped 2 bases, with 17 bases sitting between them. Germline CDR1 and CDR2: SGHRS and YFSETQ. The CDR3 sequence: CASSSGLLGSNTEAFF. In DNA, the CDR3 is TGCGCCAGCAGCTCCGGGTTACTGGGGAGCAACACTGAAGCTTTCTTT. The whole variable domain, filled in from reference TRBV5-1 and TRBJ1-1, reads KAGVTQTPRYLIKTRGQQVTLSCSPISGHRSVSWYQQTPGQGLQFLFEYFSETQRNKGNFPGRFSGRQFSNSRSEMNVSTLELGDSALYLCASSSGLLGSNTEAFFGQGTRLTVV.

The chain carries TRBV28 and TRBJ2-1; 8 positions agree with TRBD1. The germline gives CDR1 MDHEN, CDR2 SYDVKM. The CDR3 has 14 amino acids. Trimming at V came to 6 bases and at J to 6 bases, leaving 7 bases not matched to a gene. The CDR3 bases are TGTGCCAGCAGCCGGACAGGGCGAGGCAATGAGCAGTTCTTC. Protein: CASSRTGRGNEQFF.

The chain recombines TRBV18 with TRBJ2-1, with 7 nucleotides matching TRBD2. CDR1 is KGHSH and CDR2 is LQKENI in the germline V gene. V shed 4 bases, J shed 2 bases, and the junction held 8 bases outside the gene matches. The CDR3 runs to 16 residues. The CDR3: CASSQRLAPTYNEQFF. The CDR3 DNA reads as TGTGCCAGCTCACAAAGACTAGCACCAACCTACAATGAGCAGTTCTTC.

The rearrangement links TRBV18 to TRBJ1-1, with 7 bases aligning to TRBD1. Trimming took 1 base from V and 1 from J; bases not matched to a gene: 3. This CDR3 contains 15 residues. CDR1 and CDR2 (germline): KGHSH, LQKENI. DNA for the CDR3: TGTGCCAGCTCACCACAGACAGGGAGGAACACTGAAGCTTTCTTT. Protein: CASSPQTGRNTEAFF.

The genes are TRBV7-9 and TRBJ2-3, with TRBD2 as a possible D gene (6 bases). The CDR3 has 14 amino acids. In germline, CDR1 is SEHNR, CDR2 FQNEAQ (reference sequence). The V end lost 11 bases, the J end lost 0 bases, and 15 bases lay between the germline ends. CDR3 coding DNA: TGTGCCGGCACCCGGCGGGGAAGCACAGATACGCAGTATTTT. As protein: CAGTRRGSTDTQYF.

CDR3 sequence (DNA): TGTGCCTGGATCCCGGCAGGGGTCTTGAACACCGGGGAGCTGTTTTTT. It encodes CAWIPAGVLNTGELFF. V gene TRBV30 combines with J gene TRBJ2-2; D is perhaps TRBD1 (6 bases). CDR1 is GTSNPN, CDR2 SVGIG, per germline (reference sequence). The CDR3 covers 16 residues. V lost 4 bases to trimming and J lost 1 base, with 16 bases between them.

The chain has TRBV5-5 and TRBJ1-1; D possibly corresponds to TRBD1 (5 bases). Trimming pared 4 bases from V and 7 bases from J, leaving 14 bases between. This CDR3 comprises 13 residues. Germline CDR1 reads SGHKS; CDR2 reads YYEKEE (reference sequence). The CDR3 protein is CASSPKSGGEAFF. As DNA, the CDR3 is TGTGCCAGCAGCCCCAAATCCGGGGGTGAAGCTTTCTTT.

This rearrangement joins TRBV7-9 to TRBJ2-5; D gene uncertain. CDR1 is SEHNR, CDR2 FQNEAQ, per germline (reference sequence). Deletions cut 5 bases from V and 7 bases from J, with 8 bases between. The CDR3 has 11 amino acids. The CDR3 region has the DNA TGTGCCAGCAGCCCCCAGTGGACCCAGTACTTC. Amino acid sequence: CASSPQWTQYF.

This sequence joins TRBV7-8 and TRBJ1-6; 11 bases map to TRBD1. Unmatched junction bases numbered 11, after V lost 4 bases and J lost 0 bases. The V gene's germline CDR1 is SGHVS and CDR2 FQNEAQ. The CDR3 runs to 20 residues. CDR3 DNA sequence: TGTGCCAGCAGCTCTCCCGGGACAGGGGGTGAGAGCTCCTATAATTCACCCCTCCACTTT. Protein product: CASSSPGTGGESSYNSPLHF.

V and J are TRBV19 and TRBJ2-3, with D tentatively TRBD2 (5 bases). Germline V CDR1 and CDR2: LNHDA, SQIVND (reference sequence). The CDR3 totals 16 residues. The V end was cut by 1 base, the J end by 2 bases, with 13 bases between. Here the CDR3 DNA reads TGTGCCAGTAGTATAGGAAGGACTCCAGTCACAGATACGCAGTATTTT. Residues: CASSIGRTPVTDTQYF.

The chain has TRBV9 and TRBJ2-3, with D possibly matching TRBD1 (6 bases). Germline V gene data show CDR1 as SGDLS and CDR2 as YYNGEE. Trimming took off 4 bases at V and 0 bases at J, with 9 bases between the two ends. This CDR3 is built from 14 residues. CDR3 DNA: TGTGCCAGCAGCTTTGGACAGAGCACAGATACGCAGTATTTT. Its protein is CASSFGQSTDTQYF.

CDR3 sequence (DNA): TGTGCCAGCAGCAAGCGGGGGGGATTCCCCTACGAGCAGTACTTC. Translated: CASSKRGGFPYEQYF. The rearrangement joins TRBV21-1 to TRBJ2-7; the table's D call, TRBD2, was not checked against the DNA. TRBV21-1 is flagged as a pseudogene. The CDR3 sequence is 15 residues long.

A single count supports this clone. The rearrangement joins TRBV19 to TRBJ2-7, with TRBD1 matching over 12 bases. V shed 5 bases and J 2 bases; nucleotides not matched to a gene: 13. Germline V lookup: CDR1 LNHDA, CDR2 SQIVND (reference sequence). The CDR3 has 18 residues. The CDR3 here is CASSPRDRGRGKPYEQYF. DNA of the CDR3: TGTGCCAGTAGTCCCCGGGACAGGGGGCGCGGTAAGCCCTACGAGCAGTACTTC.

The chain is built from TRBV9 and TRBJ2-2; 7 nucleotides match TRBD1. In germline, CDR1 is SGDLS, CDR2 YYNGEE. With 2 bases clipped from V and 5 bases from J, the junction kept 0 bases outside the gene matches. CDR3 length equals 13 residues. The CDR3 region has the DNA TGTGCCAGCAGCGTCAGGGGGACCGGGGAGCTGTTTTTT. Its protein is CASSVRGTGELFF.

J is TRBJ2-3 and V is TRBV5-1, with D possibly TRBD1 on 6 matching bases. CDR3 length: 13 residues. Germline assignment: CDR1 SGHRS and CDR2 YFSETQ. With 7 bases removed from V and 6 bases from J, the gap between germline ends came to 15 bases. The chain's CDR3 is CASSLGAPDTQYF. In nucleotides, the CDR3 is TGCGCCAGCTCGCTGGGGGCTCCGGATACGCAGTATTTT.

This chain's CDR3 is CASSLQSGTWNEQFF. The CDR3, as DNA: TGTGCCAGCAGCTTGCAGTCCGGGACTTGGAATGAGCAGTTCTTC. This chain links TRBV7-2 with TRBJ2-1; TRBD2 might be the D (6 bases). The CDR3 sequence is 15 residues long. Germline assignment: CDR1 SGHTA and CDR2 FQGNSA. V was cut by 3 bases and J by 7 bases, with 16 bases left in between.

The V call is TRBV5-5, the J call TRBJ2-5; possible D gene TRBD2, 5 bases. V lost 4 bases to trimming and J lost 5 bases, with 21 bases between them. The germline V gene has CDR1 SGHKS and CDR2 YYEKEE (reference sequence). The CDR3 is made up of 16 amino acids. The CDR3 protein is CASSQLRTSARETQYF. The CDR3, as DNA: TGTGCCAGCAGCCAACTTAGGACTTCAGCGCGGGAGACCCAGTACTTC.

The rearrangement uses TRBV19 and TRBJ2-1; 7 bases match TRBD2. CDR1 is LNHDA, CDR2 SQIVND, per germline (reference sequence). V lost 4 bases, J lost 8 bases, and 5 bases stayed unmatched. This CDR3 spans 13 amino acids. The CDR3 sequence is CASSTRTRDEQFF. Here the CDR3 DNA reads TGTGCCAGTAGTACAAGGACTAGGGATGAGCAGTTCTTC. Together with reference TRBV19 and TRBJ2-1, the CDR3 gives the full variable domain: DGGITQSPKYLFRKEGQNVTLSCEQNLNHDAMYWYRQDPGQGLRLIYYSQIVNDFQKGDIAEGYSVSREKKESFPLTVTSAQKNPTAFYLCASSTRTRDEQFFGPGTRLTVL.

The genes are TRBV5-1 and TRBJ2-5, with unresolved D. CDR1 is SGHRS, CDR2 YFSETQ, per germline. Trimming took 2 bases from V and 2 from J, leaving 7 bases between them. This CDR3 is built from 13 residues. The DNA for the CDR3 is TGCGCCAGCAGCTTCAATGTTCAAGAGACCCAGTACTTC. It translates to CASSFNVQETQYF.

The V and J genes are TRBV18 and TRBJ1-1; 7 nucleotides match TRBD1. The length of the CDR3 is 13 residues. Germline V gene lookup returns CDR1 KGHSH and CDR2 LQKENI. Unmatched junction bases numbered 6, after V lost 0 bases and J lost 11 bases. Here the CDR3 reads CASSPPTSRGAFF. CDR3 bases: TGTGCCAGCTCACCACCGACATCCAGGGGGGCTTTCTTT.

V is TRBV6-5 and J is TRBJ2-1, with 13 nucleotides matching TRBD2. The junction had 10 bases not matched to a gene; V was cut back by 7 bases and J by 10 bases. CDR3 length: 15 amino acids. The germline V gene has CDR1 MNHEY and CDR2 SVGAGI. In DNA, the CDR3 is TGTGCCAGCATTACCTCCGGGACTAGCGGGATGGAGCAGTTCTTC. Translated: CASITSGTSGMEQFF.

The V gene is TRBV14, the J gene TRBJ2-1; 8 nucleotides line up with TRBD1. Germline trimming cut 5 bases from V and 6 bases from J; bases unmatched to any gene: 3. This CDR3 region has 13 residues. Germline assignment: CDR1 SGHDN and CDR2 FVKESK. CDR3 coding DNA: TGTGCCAGCAGCTCAACAGGGGGCAATGAGCAGTTCTTC. It yields the protein CASSSTGGNEQFF.

DNA of the CDR3: TGTGCCAGCAGCCAAGAGCCAGGACTATTAAACACCATATATTTT. Its protein product is CASSQEPGLLNTIYF. The chain joins TRBV3-1 (or the pseudogene TRBV3-2) to TRBJ1-3; D remains ambiguous. Germline-derived CDR1 and CDR2 are LGHDT and YNNKEL (reference sequence). The V gene lost 0 bases and the J gene lost 6 bases, with 12 bases spanning the gap. CDR3 length equals 15 residues.

This chain uses TRBV9 with TRBJ2-7; 15 bases line up with TRBD2. J was trimmed by 6 bases and V by 4 bases; bases with no gene match: 5. CDR3 length equals 15 residues. CDR1 is SGDLS, CDR2 YYNGEE, per germline. This chain's CDR3 is CASSPGGLAGGEQYF. Written as DNA, the CDR3 is TGTGCCAGCAGCCCTGGGGGACTAGCGGGAGGCGAGCAGTACTTC.

The count of this clone is one. The genes are TRBV28 and TRBJ1-1; D is undetermined. The CDR3 is 13 residues long. Germline CDR1 MDHEN, CDR2 SYDVKM. V lost 9 bases and J lost 3, with 14 bases in between. The CDR3 sequence is CASEGSGYTEAFF. In DNA, the CDR3 is TGTGCCAGTGAAGGGAGCGGGTACACTGAAGCTTTCTTT.

The chain links TRBV4-2 to TRBJ2-1; 10 nucleotides match TRBD2. The CDR3 totals 19 residues. V lost 1 base, J lost 0 bases, and 9 bases stayed unmatched. Per the germline V gene, CDR1 is LGHNA and CDR2 is YNFKEQ. The CDR3: CASSQVSSGGPSSYNEQFF. In DNA form, the CDR3 reads TGTGCCAGCAGCCAAGTGTCTAGCGGGGGACCAAGCTCCTACAATGAGCAGTTCTTC.